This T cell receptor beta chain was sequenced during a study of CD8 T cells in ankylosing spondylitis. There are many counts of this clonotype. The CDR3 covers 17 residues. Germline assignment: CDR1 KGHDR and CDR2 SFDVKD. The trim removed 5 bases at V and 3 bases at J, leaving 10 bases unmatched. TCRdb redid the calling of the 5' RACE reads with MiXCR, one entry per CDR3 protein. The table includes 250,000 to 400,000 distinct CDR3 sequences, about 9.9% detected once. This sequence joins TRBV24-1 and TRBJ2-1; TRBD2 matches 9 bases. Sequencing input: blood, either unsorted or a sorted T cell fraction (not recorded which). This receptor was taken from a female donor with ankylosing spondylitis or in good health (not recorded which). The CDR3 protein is CATSAPFQRGVYNEQFF. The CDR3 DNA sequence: TGTGCCACCAGTGCCCCGTTCCAGCGGGGGGTCTACAATGAGCAGTTCTTC.